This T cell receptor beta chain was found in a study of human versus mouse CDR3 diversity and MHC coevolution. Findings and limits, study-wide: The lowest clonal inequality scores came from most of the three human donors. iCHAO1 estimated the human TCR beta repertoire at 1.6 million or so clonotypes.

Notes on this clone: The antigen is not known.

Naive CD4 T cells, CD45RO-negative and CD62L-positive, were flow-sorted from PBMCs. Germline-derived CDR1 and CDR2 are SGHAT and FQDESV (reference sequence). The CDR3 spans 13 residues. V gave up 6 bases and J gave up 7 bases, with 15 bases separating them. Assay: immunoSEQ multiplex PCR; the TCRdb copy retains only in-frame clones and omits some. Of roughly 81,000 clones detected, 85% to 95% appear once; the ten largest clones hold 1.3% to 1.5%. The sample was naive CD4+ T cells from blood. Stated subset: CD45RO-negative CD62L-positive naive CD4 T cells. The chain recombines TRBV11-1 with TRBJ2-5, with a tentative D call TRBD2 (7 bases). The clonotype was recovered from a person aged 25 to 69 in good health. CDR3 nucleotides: TGTGCCAGCAGTCTATTGGGGGGGCGGACCCAGTACTTC. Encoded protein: CASSLLGGRTQYF.